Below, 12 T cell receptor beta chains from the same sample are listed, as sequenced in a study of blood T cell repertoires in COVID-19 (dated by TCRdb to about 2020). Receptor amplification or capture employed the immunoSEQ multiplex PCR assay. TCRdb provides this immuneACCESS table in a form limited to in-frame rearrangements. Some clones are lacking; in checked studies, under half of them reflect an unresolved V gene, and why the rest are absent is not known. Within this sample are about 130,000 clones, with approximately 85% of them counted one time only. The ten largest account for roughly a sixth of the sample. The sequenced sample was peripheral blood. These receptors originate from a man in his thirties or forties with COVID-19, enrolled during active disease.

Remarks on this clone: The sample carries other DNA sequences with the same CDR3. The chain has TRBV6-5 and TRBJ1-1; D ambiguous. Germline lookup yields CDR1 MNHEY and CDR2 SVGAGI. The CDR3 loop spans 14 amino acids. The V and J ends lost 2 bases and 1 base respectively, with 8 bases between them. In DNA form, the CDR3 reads TGTGCCAGCAGTTACAACAGACAGAACACTGAAGCTTTCTTT. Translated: CASSYNRQNTEAFF.

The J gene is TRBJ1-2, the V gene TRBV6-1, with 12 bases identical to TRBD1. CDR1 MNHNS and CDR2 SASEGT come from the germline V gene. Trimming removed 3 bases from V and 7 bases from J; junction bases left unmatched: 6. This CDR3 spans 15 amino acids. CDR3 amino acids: CASSDQGQGAIGYTF. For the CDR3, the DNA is TGTGCCAGCAGTGACCAGGGACAGGGGGCGATTGGCTACACCTTC.

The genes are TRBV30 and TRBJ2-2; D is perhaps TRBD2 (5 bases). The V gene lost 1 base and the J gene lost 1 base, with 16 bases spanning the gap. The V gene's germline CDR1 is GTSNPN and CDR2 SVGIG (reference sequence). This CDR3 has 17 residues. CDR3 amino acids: CAWSASLGLVNTGELFF. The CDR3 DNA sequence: TGTGCCTGGAGTGCCTCTCTCGGACTCGTGAACACCGGGGAGCTGTTTTTT.

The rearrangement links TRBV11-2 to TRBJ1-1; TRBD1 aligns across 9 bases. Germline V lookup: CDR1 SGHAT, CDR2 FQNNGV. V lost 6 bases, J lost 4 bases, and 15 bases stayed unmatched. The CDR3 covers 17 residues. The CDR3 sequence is CASRYLTDRGYLTEAFF. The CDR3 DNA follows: TGTGCCAGCAGGTACTTGACGGACAGGGGATATCTCACTGAAGCTTTCTTT.

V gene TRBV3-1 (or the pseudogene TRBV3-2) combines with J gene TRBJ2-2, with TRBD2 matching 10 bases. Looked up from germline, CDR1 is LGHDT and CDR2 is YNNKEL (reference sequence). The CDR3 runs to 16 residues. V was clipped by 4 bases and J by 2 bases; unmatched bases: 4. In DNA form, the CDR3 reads TGTGCCAGCAGCCTCGGACTAGCGGCAAACACCGGGGAGCTGTTTTTT. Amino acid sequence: CASSLGLAANTGELFF.

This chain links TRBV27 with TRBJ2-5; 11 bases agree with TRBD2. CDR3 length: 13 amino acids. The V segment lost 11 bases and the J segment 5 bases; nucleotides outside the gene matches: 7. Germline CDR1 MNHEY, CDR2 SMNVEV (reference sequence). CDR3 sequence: CASRASGRETQYF. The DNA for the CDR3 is TGTGCCTCCCGGGCTAGCGGGAGGGAGACCCAGTACTTC.

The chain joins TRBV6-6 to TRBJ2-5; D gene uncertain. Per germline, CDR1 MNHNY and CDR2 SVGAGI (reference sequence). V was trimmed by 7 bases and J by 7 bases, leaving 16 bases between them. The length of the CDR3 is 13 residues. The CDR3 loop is CASTLHGRGTQYF. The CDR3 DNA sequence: TGTGCCAGCACTTTGCATGGCCGAGGGACCCAGTACTTC.

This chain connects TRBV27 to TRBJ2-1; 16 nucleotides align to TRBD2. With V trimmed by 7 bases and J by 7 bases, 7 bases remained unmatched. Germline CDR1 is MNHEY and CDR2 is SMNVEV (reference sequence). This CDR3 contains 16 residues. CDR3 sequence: CASNTGTSGRGNEQFF. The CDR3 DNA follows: TGTGCCAGCAATACCGGGACTAGCGGGAGGGGGAATGAGCAGTTCTTC.

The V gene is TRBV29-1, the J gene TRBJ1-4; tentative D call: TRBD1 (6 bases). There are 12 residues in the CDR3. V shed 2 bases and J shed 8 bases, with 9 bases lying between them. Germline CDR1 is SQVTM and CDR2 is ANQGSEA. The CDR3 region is CSVELTGEKLFF. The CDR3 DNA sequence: TGCAGCGTTGAACTCACAGGGGAAAAACTGTTTTTT.

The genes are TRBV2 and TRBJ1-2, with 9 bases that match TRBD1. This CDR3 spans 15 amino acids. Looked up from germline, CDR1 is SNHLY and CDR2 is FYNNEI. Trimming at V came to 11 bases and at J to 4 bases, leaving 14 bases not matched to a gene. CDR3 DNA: TGTGCCCTGGGGAGACAGGGGGGATCGACCTATGGCTACACCTTC. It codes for CALGRQGGSTYGYTF.

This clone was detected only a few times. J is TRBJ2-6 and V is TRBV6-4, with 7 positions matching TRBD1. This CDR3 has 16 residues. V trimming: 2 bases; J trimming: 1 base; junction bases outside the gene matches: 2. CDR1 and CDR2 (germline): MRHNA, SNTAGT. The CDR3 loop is CASSDQTGSGANVLTF. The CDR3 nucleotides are TGTGCCAGCAGTGACCAGACAGGGTCTGGGGCCAACGTCCTGACTTTC.

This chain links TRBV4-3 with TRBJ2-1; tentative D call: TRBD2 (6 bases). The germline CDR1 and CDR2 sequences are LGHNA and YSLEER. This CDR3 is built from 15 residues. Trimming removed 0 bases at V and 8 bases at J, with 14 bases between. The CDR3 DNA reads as TGCGCCAGCAGCCAAGAGGCGGGGACGAGTTATGAGCAGTTCTTC. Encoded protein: CASSQEAGTSYEQFF.